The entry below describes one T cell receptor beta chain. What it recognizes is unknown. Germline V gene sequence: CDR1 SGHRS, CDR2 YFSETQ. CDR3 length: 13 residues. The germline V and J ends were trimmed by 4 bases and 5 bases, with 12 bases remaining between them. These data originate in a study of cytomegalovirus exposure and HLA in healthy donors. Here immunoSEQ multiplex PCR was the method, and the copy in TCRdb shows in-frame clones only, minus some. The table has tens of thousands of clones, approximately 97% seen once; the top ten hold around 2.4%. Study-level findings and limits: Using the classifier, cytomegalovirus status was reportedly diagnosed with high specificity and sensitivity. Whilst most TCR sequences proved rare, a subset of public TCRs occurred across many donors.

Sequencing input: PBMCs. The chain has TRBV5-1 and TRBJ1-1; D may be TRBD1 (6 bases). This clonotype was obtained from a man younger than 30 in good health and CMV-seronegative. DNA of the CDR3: TGCGCCAGCAGCACCACACAGGGTACTGAAGCTTTCTTT. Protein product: CASSTTQGTEAFF.